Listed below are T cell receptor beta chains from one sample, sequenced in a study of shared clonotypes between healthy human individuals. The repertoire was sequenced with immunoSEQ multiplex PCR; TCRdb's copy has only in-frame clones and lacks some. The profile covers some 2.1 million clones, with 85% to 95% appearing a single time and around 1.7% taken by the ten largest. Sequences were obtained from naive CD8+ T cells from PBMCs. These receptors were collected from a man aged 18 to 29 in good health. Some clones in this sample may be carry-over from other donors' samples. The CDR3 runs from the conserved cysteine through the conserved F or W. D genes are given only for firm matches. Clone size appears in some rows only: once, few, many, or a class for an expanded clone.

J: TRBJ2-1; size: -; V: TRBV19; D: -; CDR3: CASSIPTGLGTHNEQFF; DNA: TGTGCCAGTAGTATCCCTACCGGTCTGGGCACCCACAATGAGCAGTTCTTC
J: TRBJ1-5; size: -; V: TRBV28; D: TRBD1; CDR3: CASRRDRVYQPQHF; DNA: TGTGCCAGCAGACGGGACAGGGTGTATCAGCCCCAGCATTTT
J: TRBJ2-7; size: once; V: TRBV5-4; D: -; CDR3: CASSLGPRYEQYF; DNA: TGTGCCAGCAGCTTGGGCCCGCGCTACGAGCAGTACTTC
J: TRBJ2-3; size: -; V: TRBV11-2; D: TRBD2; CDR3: CASSLGTSESDTQYF; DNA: TGTGCCAGCAGCTTAGGGACTAGCGAGTCAGATACGCAGTATTTT
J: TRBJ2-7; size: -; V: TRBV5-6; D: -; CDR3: CASSSLSGSYEQYF; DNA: TGTGCCAGCAGCTCCCTCTCTGGCTCCTACGAGCAGTACTTC
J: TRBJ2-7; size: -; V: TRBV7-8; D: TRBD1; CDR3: CASSSRQGPYEQYF; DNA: TGTGCCAGCAGTTCCCGACAGGGCCCATACGAGCAGTACTTC
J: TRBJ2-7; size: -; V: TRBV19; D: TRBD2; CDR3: CASSQSRDYLLEQYF; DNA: TGTGCCAGTAGCCAATCCCGGGACTACCTGCTCGAGCAGTACTTC
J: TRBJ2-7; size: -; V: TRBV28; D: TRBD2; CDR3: CASRPAGTSSEQYF; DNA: TGTGCCAGCAGGCCCGCCGGGACTAGTAGCGAGCAGTACTTC
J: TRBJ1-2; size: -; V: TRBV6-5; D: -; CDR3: CASSYGYRAGYTF; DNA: TGTGCCAGCAGTTACGGGTACAGGGCTGGCTACACCTTC
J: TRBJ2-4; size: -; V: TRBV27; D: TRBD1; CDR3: CASRLTGVGNIQYF; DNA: TGTGCCAGCAGGTTGACAGGGGTCGGAAACATTCAGTACTTC
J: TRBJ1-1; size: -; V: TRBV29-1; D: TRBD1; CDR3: CSVPFDRGYMNTEAFF; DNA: TGCAGCGTCCCTTTCGACAGGGGGTACATGAACACTGAAGCTTTCTTT
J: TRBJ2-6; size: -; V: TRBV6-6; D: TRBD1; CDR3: CASRKSDREPANVLTF; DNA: TGTGCCAGCAGGAAGAGCGACAGGGAACCGGCCAACGTCCTGACTTTC
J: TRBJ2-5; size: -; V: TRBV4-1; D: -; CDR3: CASSPTGTASQETQYF; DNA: TGCGCCAGCAGCCCCACGGGCACGGCTTCCCAAGAGACCCAGTACTTC
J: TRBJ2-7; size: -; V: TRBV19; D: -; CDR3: CASSILGHYEQYF; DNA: TGTGCCAGTAGTATATTGGGCCACTACGAGCAGTACTTC
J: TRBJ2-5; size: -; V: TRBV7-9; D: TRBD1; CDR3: CASSSPRDRGPTQYF; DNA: TGTGCCAGCAGCTCCCCCCGGGACAGGGGGCCGACCCAGTACTTC
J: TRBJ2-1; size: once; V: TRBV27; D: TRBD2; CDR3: CASSSQAGVEFF; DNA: TGTGCCAGCAGTTCCCAAGCGGGAGTGGAGTTCTTC
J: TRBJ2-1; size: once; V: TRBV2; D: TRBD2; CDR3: CASVEASGSYNEQFF; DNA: TGTGCCAGCGTGGAGGCTAGCGGATCCTACAATGAGCAGTTCTTC
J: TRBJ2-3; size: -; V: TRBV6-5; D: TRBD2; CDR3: CASSYGREVGTDTQYF; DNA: TGTGCCAGCAGTTACGGGCGGGAGGTTGGCACAGATACGCAGTATTTT
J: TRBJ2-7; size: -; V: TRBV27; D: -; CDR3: CASTDGYYEQYF; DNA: TGTGCCAGTACGGACGGCTATTACGAGCAGTACTTC
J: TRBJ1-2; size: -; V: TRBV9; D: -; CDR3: CASLHGPDEIESNYGYTF; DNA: TGTGCCAGCCTACACGGACCGGACGAAATCGAATCTAACTATGGCTACACCTTC
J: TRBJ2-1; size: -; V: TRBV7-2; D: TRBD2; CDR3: CASSPPSGTYNEQFF; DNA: TGTGCCAGCAGCCCACCTAGCGGGACCTACAATGAGCAGTTCTTC
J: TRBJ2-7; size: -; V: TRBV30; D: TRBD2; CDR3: CAWSVSGRAYEQYF; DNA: TGTGCCTGGAGTGTCAGTGGGAGGGCCTACGAGCAGTACTTC
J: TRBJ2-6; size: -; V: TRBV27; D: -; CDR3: CASSSSVGSRVVLAGANVLTF; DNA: TGTGCCAGCAGTTCCTCGGTAGGGAGCAGGGTAGTCTTAGCTGGGGCCAACGTCCTGACTTTC
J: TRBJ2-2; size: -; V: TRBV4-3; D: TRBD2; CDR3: CASSLGTSLDTGELFF; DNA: TGCGCCAGCAGCCTCGGGACTAGCCTTGACACCGGGGAGCTGTTTTTT
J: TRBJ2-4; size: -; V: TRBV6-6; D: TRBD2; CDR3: CASSYGLAGLQYF; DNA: TGTGCCAGCAGTTACGGACTAGCGGGCCTACAGTACTTC
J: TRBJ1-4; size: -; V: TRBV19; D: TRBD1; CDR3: CASSGGQGGSNEKLFF; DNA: TGTGCCAGTAGTGGGGGCCAGGGGGGATCTAATGAAAAACTGTTTTTT
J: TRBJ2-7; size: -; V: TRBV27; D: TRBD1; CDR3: CASRTQGLQYF; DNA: TGTGCCAGCCGTACACAGGGGTTGCAGTACTTC
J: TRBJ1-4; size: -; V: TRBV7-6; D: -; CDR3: CASSLIDGHNEKLFF; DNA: TGTGCCAGCAGCTTAATAGACGGACATAATGAAAAACTGTTTTTT
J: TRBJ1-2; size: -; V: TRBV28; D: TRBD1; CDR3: CASSVDRDFYGYTF; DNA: TGTGCCAGCAGTGTCGACAGGGACTTCTATGGCTACACCTTC
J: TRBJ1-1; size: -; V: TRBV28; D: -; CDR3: CASSLPQGTEAFF; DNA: TGTGCCAGCAGTTTACCCCAGGGTACTGAAGCTTTCTTT
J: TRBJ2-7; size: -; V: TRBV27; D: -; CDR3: CASSSYGTLFYEQYF; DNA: TGTGCCAGCAGTTCATACGGGACACTATTCTACGAGCAGTACTTC
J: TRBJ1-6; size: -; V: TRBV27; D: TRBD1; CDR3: CASSLGQGYNSPLHF; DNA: TGTGCCAGCAGTCTAGGACAGGGATATAATTCACCCCTCCACTTT
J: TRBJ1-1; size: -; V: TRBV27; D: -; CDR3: CASRFNSFLSTEAFF; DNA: TGTGCCAGCAGGTTCAACAGTTTTTTGAGCACTGAAGCTTTCTTT
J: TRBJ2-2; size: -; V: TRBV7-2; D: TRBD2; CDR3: CASSAPGLAGGAGELFF; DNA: TGTGCCAGCAGCGCGCCGGGACTAGCGGGAGGGGCCGGGGAGCTGTTTTTT
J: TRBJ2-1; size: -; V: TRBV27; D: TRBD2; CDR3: CASSLLAGGPSNEQFF; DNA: TGTGCCAGCAGTCTGTTAGCGGGAGGGCCTAGCAATGAGCAGTTCTTC
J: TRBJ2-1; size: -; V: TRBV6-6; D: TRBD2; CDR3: CASSYRSGIGDNEQFF; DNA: TGTGCCAGCAGTTACCGAAGCGGGATTGGCGACAATGAGCAGTTCTTC
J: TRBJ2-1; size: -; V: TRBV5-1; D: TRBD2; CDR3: CASRREVYNEQFF; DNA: TGCGCCAGTCGGCGGGAGGTTTACAATGAGCAGTTCTTC
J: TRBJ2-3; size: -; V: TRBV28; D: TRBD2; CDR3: CASSAPSLGLAELPTDTQYF; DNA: TGTGCCAGCAGTGCGCCCTCATTGGGACTAGCGGAGCTACCCACAGATACGCAGTATTTT
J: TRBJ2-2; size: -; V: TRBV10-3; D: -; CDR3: CAISEDSKDTGELFF; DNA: TGTGCCATCAGTGAGGACAGTAAGGACACCGGGGAGCTGTTTTTT
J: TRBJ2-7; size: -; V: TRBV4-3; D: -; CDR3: CASSQGVLAPEQYF; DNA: TGCGCCAGCAGCCAGGGGGTCCTAGCCCCCGAGCAGTACTTC
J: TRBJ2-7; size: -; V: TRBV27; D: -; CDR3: CASAIGIFREQYF; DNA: TGTGCCAGTGCCATCGGCATTTTTCGCGAGCAGTACTTC
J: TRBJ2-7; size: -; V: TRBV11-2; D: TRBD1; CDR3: CASSSRTGEDEQYF; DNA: TGTGCCAGCAGCTCCCGGACAGGGGAGGACGAGCAGTACTTC
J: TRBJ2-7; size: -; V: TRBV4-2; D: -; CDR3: CASSLLPGEGVNEQYF; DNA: TGTGCCAGCAGCCTTCTCCCCGGTGAGGGAGTCAACGAGCAGTACTTC
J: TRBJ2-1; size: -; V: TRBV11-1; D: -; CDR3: CASSLDRADEQFF; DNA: TGTGCCAGCAGCTTAGATCGTGCAGATGAGCAGTTCTTC
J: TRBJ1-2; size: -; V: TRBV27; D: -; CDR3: CASSLGPSYGYTF; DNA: TGTGCCAGCAGTTTAGGACCTTCGTATGGCTACACCTTC
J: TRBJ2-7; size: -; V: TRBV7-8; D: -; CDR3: CASSDFNEQYF; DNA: TGTGCCAGCAGCGATTTTAACGAGCAGTACTTC
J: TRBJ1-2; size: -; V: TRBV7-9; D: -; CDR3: CASSTPLGGGYTF; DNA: TGTGCCAGCAGCACCCCCTTGGGAGGCGGCTACACCTTC
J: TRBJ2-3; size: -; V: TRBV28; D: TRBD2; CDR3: CASSFQGGRALYGTDTQYF; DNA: TGTGCCAGCAGTTTCCAGGGCGGGAGGGCCTTATACGGCACAGATACGCAGTATTTT
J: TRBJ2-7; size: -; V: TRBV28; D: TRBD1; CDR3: CASSLRLDTTGGGLDEQYF; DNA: TGTGCCAGCAGTTTACGTCTGGACACCACAGGGGGCGGGCTGGACGAGCAGTACTTC
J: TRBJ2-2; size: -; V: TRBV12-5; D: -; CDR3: CASGFVPGELFF; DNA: TGTGCTAGTGGTTTTGTCCCCGGGGAGCTGTTTTTT
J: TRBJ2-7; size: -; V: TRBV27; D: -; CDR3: CASSNRQGGNEQYF; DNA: TGTGCCAGCAGCAATCGACAGGGAGGGAACGAGCAGTACTTC
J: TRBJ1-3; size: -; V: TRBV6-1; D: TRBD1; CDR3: CASSPTGIAGNTIYF; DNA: TGTGCCAGCAGCCCGACAGGGATCGCGGGAAACACCATATATTTT
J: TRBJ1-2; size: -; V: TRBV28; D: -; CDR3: CASSWANYYGYTF; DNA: TGTGCCAGCAGTTGGGCCAACTACTATGGCTACACCTTC
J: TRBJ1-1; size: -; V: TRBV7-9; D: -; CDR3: CASSLDWGNTEAFF; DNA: TGTGCCAGCAGCTTAGATTGGGGAAACACTGAAGCTTTCTTT
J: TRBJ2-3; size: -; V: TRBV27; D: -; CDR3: CASSLLSGTDTQYF; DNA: TGTGCCAGCAGTTTGCTGAGCGGCACAGATACGCAGTATTTT
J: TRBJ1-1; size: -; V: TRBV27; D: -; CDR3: CASSLLPASANTEAFF; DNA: TGTGCCAGCAGTTTATTACCGGCATCCGCCAACACTGAAGCTTTCTTT
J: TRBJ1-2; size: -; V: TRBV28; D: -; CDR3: CASSLEMVRRGYTF; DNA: TGTGCCAGCAGTTTAGAGATGGTCCGGCGGGGCTACACCTTC
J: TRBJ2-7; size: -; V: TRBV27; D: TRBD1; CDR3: CASSKDRRYEQYF; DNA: TGTGCCAGCAGTAAGGACAGGCGCTACGAGCAGTACTTC
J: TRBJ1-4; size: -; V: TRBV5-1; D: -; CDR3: CASSLEGGIVEKLFF; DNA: TGCGCCAGCAGCTTGGAGGGGGGGATTGTTGAAAAACTGTTTTTT
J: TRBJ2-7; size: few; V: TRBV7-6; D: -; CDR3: CASRPGPLYEQYF; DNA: TGTGCCAGCAGGCCGGGACCTCTCTACGAGCAGTACTTC